This is a list of T cell receptor beta chains from one sample in a study of Graves' ophthalmopathy and Graves' hyperthyroidism. Each CDR3 protein is one row after TCRdb ran MiXCR on the multiplex PCR reads. The sample lists hundreds of thousands of distinct CDR3 sequences; around 20% were seen once. The sample was peripheral blood. Every receptor here comes from a woman between 18 and 29 years old with stable Graves' hyperthyroidism. Each CDR3 is given with its conserved first and last residue. Each record gives: V gene, J gene, clone size, D gene, CDR3 DNA, CDR3 protein. The D gene is left open where the match is weak. Only part of the rows carry a size: once, few, many, or a class if the clone is expanded.

TRBV7-9,TRBJ1-1,-,-,TGTGCCAGCAGTCACTTTGGGGCCCAGAACACTGAAGCTTTCTTT,CASSHFGAQNTEAFF
TRBV9,TRBJ1-1,many,TRBD1,TGTGCCAGCAGCGGTACAGGGGCGCGGGGAACTGAAGCTTTCTTT,CASSGTGARGTEAFF
TRBV10-3,TRBJ1-1,many,TRBD1,TGTGCCATCAGTGAGCCTCAGGGGGGGACTGAAGCTTTCTTT,CAISEPQGGTEAFF
TRBV12-3/TRBV12-4,TRBJ2-7,once,TRBD1,TGTGCCAGCAGTTTTGGTCCTCCGGGACAGGACTACGAGCAGTACTTC,CASSFGPPGQDYEQYF
TRBV29-1,TRBJ2-7,many,-,TGCAGCGGGGGGCTAGGGTACGAGCAGTACTTC,CSGGLGYEQYF
TRBV18,TRBJ1-3,-,TRBD1,TGTGCCAGCTCCCCAGGGACAGGATCTGGAAACACCATATATTTT,CASSPGTGSGNTIYF
TRBV19,TRBJ1-1,many,-,TGTGCCAGTTGTACGCAAGGGCCGGTTACTGAAGCTTTCTTT,CASCTQGPVTEAFF
TRBV2,TRBJ2-2,few,-,TGTGCCAGCACACGTACCGGGACCCTAACCGGGGAGCTGTTTTTT,CASTRTGTLTGELFF
TRBV28,TRBJ2-5,-,TRBD2,TGTGCCAGCAGTCCCGGACTAGCGCGGGAAGAGACCCAGTACTTC,CASSPGLAREETQYF
TRBV18,TRBJ2-7,many,-,TGTGCCAGCTCACCCGTCAGGGTTGCCTACGAGCAGTACTTC,CASSPVRVAYEQYF
TRBV20-1,TRBJ2-7,many,-,TGCAGTGCTAGAGATCCCCTGGCGGGAAGCTCCTACGAGCAGTACTTC,CSARDPLAGSSYEQYF
TRBV12-3/TRBV12-4,TRBJ2-2,-,-,TGTGCCAGCAGAACCTCAGGTATCCGAACCGGGGAGCTGTTTTTT,CASRTSGIRTGELFF
TRBV7-3,TRBJ2-2,many,TRBD1,TGTGCCAGCAGCGCCTCCGGGACAGGGGCCACCGGGGAGCTGTTTTTT,CASSASGTGATGELFF
TRBV28,TRBJ1-5,many,TRBD1,TGTGCCAGCAGATTCGACAGGGGACGCAATCAGCCCCAGCATTTT,CASRFDRGRNQPQHF
TRBV11-2,TRBJ2-2,-,-,TGTGCCAGCAGCCCAGGGGCAAATCCGAACACCGGGGAGCTGTTTTTT,CASSPGANPNTGELFF
TRBV6-1,TRBJ2-7,-,TRBD2,TGTGCCAGCTTGGGGAATCTAGCGGGAGGTCTTTACGAGCAGTACTTC,CASLGNLAGGLYEQYF
TRBV15,TRBJ2-7,many,-,TGTGCCACCAGCAGAGTTCTGGGTAGGGTACACGAGCAGTACTTC,CATSRVLGRVHEQYF
TRBV6-2/TRBV6-3,TRBJ2-5,-,TRBD2,TGTGCCAGCACCGCGGGGGGCAAGGAGACCCAGTACTTC,CASTAGGKETQYF
TRBV2,TRBJ1-5,-,-,TGTGCCAGCAGTGAATATCCGTTTAGCAATCAGCCCCAGCATTTT,CASSEYPFSNQPQHF
TRBV2,TRBJ2-6,many,-,TGTGCCGGTAAACCCTTCTCTGGGGCCAACGTCCTGACTTTC,CAGKPFSGANVLTF
TRBV7-3,TRBJ2-6,-,-,TGTGCCAGCAGCCGGGGGCCCTCTGGGGCCAACGTCCTGACTTTC,CASSRGPSGANVLTF
TRBV6-5,TRBJ2-7,many,-,TGTGCCAGCAGTTACCTCGGGGAGGTCTACGAGCAGTACTTC,CASSYLGEVYEQYF
TRBV2,TRBJ1-3,many,-,TGTGCCAGCCGCGGATCTATCTCTGGAAACACCATATATTTT,CASRGSISGNTIYF
TRBV18,TRBJ2-7,many,-,TGTGCCAGCTCACCCGGGGGTACGCCCTCCTACGAGCAGTACTTC,CASSPGGTPSYEQYF
TRBV6-2/TRBV6-3,TRBJ1-1,few,TRBD1,TGTGCCAGCAGTTATTGGACAGGGTGGGGCACTGAAGCTTTCTTT,CASSYWTGWGTEAFF
TRBV9,TRBJ1-1,many,TRBD1,TGTGCCAGCAGGTCCCGGGACAGCACTGAAGCTTTCTTT,CASRSRDSTEAFF
TRBV27,TRBJ1-6,many,-,TGTGCCAGCAGTTTGGGGACACGCGGGCATAATTCACCCCTCCACTTT,CASSLGTRGHNSPLHF
TRBV2,TRBJ2-5,once,-,TGTGCCAGCAGTGAAGGGCCAGACGAAGAGACCCAGTACTTC,CASSEGPDEETQYF
TRBV19,TRBJ2-7,many,TRBD2,TGTGCCAGTAGTATAGCGTCGCGGGAGTACGAGCAGTACTTC,CASSIASREYEQYF
TRBV7-9,TRBJ2-7,many,-,TGTGCCAGCAGCCTTCAATACGAGCAGTACTTC,CASSLQYEQYF
TRBV15,TRBJ2-7,-,-,TGTGCCACCAGCATTCTTAGCGGCGAGCAGTACTTC,CATSILSGEQYF
TRBV28,TRBJ2-4,many,TRBD1,TGTGCCAGCAGTGGACCGGGACAGGCTGTACTAGCCAAAAACATTCAGTACTTC,CASSGPGQAVLAKNIQYF
TRBV12-3/TRBV12-4,TRBJ2-2,many,-,TGTGCCAGCAGACCGGCCCTCACCGCGAACACCGGGGAGCTGTTTTTT,CASRPALTANTGELFF
TRBV5-1,TRBJ1-5,many,TRBD1,TGCGCCAGCAGCTCGGGAGGGGGCGATGGTCAGCCCCAGCATTTT,CASSSGGGDGQPQHF
TRBV28,TRBJ2-2,once,-,TGTGCCAGCAGCCCACAGAACAGGGCGGGCGGGGAGCTGTTTTTT,CASSPQNRAGGELFF
TRBV2,TRBJ2-7,many,-,TGTGCCAGCACCTTAACAGGGAACGAGCAGTACTTC,CASTLTGNEQYF
TRBV24-1,TRBJ2-2,many,-,TGTGCCACCAGTTCCGAGACCGGGGAGCTGTTTTTT,CATSSETGELFF
TRBV18,TRBJ1-1,many,-,TGTGCCAGCTCACCACCCGACAGGGAAGCTTTCTTT,CASSPPDREAFF
TRBV12-3/TRBV12-4,TRBJ2-7,-,TRBD1,TGTGCCAGCAGACAGGGGTTCTACGAGCAGTACTTC,CASRQGFYEQYF
TRBV11-2,TRBJ2-3,-,-,TGTGCCAGCAGCTGGGTTGGAGATACGCAGTATTTT,CASSWVGDTQYF
TRBV12-3/TRBV12-4,TRBJ1-5,-,TRBD1,TGTGCCAGCAGCTGGACAGGTACTAACAACCTCAATCAGCCCCAGCATTTT,CASSWTGTNNLNQPQHF